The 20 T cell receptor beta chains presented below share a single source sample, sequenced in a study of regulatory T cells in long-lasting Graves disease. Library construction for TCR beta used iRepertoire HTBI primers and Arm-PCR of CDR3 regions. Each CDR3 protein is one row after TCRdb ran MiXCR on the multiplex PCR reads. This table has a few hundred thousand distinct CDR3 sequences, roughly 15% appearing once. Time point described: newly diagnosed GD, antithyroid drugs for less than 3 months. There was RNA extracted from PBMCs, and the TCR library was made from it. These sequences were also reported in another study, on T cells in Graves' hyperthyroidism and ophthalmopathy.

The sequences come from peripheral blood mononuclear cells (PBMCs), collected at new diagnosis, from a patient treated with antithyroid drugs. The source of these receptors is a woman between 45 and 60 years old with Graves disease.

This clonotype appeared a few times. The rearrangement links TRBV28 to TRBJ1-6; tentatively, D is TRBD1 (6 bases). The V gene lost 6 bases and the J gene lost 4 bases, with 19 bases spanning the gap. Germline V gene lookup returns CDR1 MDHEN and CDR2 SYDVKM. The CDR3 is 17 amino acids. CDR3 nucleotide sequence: TGTGCCAGCAGGCCGGGCCCGGACAGTCAATATAATTCACCCCTCCACTTT. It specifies CASRPGPDSQYNSPLHF.

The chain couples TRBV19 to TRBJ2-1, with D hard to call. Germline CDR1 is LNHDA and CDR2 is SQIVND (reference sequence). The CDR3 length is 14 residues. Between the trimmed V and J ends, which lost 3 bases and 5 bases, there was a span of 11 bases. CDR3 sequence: CASSIMASNNEQFF. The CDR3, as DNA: TGTGCCAGTAGTATCATGGCGTCGAACAATGAGCAGTTCTTC.

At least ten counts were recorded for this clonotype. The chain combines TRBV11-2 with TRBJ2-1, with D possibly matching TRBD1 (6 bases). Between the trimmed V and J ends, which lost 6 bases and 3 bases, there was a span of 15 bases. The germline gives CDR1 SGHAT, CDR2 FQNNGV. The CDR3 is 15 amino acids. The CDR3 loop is CASSLGGGFYNEQFF. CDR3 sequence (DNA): TGTGCCAGCAGTCTAGGGGGTGGATTCTACAATGAGCAGTTCTTC.

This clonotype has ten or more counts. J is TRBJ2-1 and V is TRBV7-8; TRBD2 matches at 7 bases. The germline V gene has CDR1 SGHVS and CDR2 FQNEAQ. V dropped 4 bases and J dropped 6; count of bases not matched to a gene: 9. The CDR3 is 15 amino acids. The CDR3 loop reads CASSSLGLEGNEQFF. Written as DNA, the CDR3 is TGTGCCAGCAGCTCGCTCGGACTAGAGGGCAATGAGCAGTTCTTC.

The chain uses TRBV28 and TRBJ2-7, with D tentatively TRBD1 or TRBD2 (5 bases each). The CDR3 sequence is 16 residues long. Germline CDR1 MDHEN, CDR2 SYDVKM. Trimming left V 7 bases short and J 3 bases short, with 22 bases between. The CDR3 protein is CASTSRAAGLNYEQYF. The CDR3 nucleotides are TGTGCCAGCACCTCGCGGGCGGCAGGGTTAAACTACGAGCAGTACTTC.

CDR3 amino acids: CASTNPHGQGADTQYF. In DNA, the CDR3 is TGTGCCAGTACCAACCCCCACGGACAGGGTGCAGATACGCAGTATTTT. This sequence joins TRBV19 and TRBJ2-3, with TRBD1 matching 8 bases. Germline V gene data show CDR1 as LNHDA and CDR2 as SQIVND (reference sequence). The CDR3 spans 16 residues. Trimming cost V 7 bases and J 4 bases; bases outside gene matches: 13.

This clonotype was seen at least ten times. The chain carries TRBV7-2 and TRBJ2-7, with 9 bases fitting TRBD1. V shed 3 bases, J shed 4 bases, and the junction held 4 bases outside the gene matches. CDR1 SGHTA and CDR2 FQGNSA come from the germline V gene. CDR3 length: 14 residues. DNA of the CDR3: TGTGCCAGCAGCTTTGGGGACAGGGAGTACGAGCAGTACTTC. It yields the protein CASSFGDREYEQYF.

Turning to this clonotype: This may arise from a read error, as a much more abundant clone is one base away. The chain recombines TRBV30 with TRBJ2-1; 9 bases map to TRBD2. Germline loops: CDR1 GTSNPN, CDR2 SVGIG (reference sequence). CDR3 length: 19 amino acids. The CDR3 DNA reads TGTGCCCGTAGAGGGGGTCAGGGGCGTAGCGGGAGCTCCTACGATGAGCAGTTCTTC. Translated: CARRGGQGRSGSSYDEQFF.

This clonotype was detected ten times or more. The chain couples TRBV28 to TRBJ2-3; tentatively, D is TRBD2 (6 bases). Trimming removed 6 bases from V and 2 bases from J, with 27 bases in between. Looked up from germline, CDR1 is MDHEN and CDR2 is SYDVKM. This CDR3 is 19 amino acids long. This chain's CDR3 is CASSPTPGRHGGFTDTQYF. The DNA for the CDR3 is TGTGCCAGCAGCCCGACCCCGGGACGCCACGGAGGGTTCACAGATACGCAGTATTTT. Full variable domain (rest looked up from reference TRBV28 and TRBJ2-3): DVKVTQSSRYLVKRTGEKVFLECVQDMDHENMFWYRQDPGLGLRLIYFSYDVKMKEKGDIPEGYSVSREKKERFSLILESASTNQTSMYLCASSPTPGRHGGFTDTQYFGPGTRLTVL.

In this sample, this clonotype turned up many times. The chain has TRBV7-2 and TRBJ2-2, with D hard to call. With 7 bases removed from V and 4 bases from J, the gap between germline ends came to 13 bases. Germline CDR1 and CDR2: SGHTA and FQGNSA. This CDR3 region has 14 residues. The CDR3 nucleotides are TGTGCCAGCACCGGACCGGCGCTCACCGGGGAGCTGTTTTTT. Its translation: CASTGPALTGELFF.

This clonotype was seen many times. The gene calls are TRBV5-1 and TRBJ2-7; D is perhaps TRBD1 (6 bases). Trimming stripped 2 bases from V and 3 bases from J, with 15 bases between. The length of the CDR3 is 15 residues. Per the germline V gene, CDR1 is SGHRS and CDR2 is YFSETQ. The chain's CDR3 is CASSLRTEAGYEQYF. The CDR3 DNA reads TGCGCCAGCAGCTTAAGGACAGAGGCCGGCTACGAGCAGTACTTC.

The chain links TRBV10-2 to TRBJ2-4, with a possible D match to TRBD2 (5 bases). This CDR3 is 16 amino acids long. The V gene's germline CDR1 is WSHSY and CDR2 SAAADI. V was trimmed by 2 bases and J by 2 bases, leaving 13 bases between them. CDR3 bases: TGCGCCAGCAGTGAGGGGTTAGCGCGAACCAAAAACATTCAGTACTTC. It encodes CASSEGLARTKNIQYF.

The CDR3 sequence is CAISGEGEGTGELFF. As DNA, the CDR3 is TGTGCCATCAGTGGCGAGGGAGAGGGCACCGGGGAGCTGTTTTTT. The chain is built from TRBV10-3 and TRBJ2-2; a possible D gene is TRBD2 (5 bases). The V and J ends lost 4 bases and 4 bases respectively, with 13 bases between them. Germline values: CDR1 ENHRY, CDR2 SYGVKD. The CDR3 extends over 15 amino acids.

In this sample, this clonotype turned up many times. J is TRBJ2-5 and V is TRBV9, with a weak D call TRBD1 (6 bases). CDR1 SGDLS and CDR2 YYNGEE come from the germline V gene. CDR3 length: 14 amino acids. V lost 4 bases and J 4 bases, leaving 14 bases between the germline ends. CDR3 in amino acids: CASSTTGIRETQYF. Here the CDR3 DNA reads TGTGCCAGCAGCACAACAGGGATCCGAGAGACCCAGTACTTC.

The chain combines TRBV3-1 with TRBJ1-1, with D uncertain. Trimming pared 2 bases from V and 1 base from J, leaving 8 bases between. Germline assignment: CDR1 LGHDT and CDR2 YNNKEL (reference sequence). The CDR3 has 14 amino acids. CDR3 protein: CASSQFTENTEAFF. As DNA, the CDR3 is TGTGCCAGCAGCCAATTTACGGAGAACACTGAAGCTTTCTTT.

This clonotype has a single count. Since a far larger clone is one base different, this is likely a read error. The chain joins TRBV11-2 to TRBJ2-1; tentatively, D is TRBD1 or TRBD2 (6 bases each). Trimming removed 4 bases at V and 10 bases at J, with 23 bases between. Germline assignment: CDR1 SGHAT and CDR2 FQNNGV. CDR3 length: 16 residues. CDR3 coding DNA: TGTGCCAGCAGCTACGCGGTTAAGGGGGGCCCCTACGAGCAGTTCTTC. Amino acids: CASSYAVKGGPYEQFF.

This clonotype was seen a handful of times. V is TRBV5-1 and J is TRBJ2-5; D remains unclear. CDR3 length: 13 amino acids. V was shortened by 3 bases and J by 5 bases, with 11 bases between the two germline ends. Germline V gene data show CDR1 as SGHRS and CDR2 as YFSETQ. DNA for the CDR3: TGCGCCAGCAGCTATCGGGTCGGGGAGACCCAGTACTTC. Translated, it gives CASSYRVGETQYF.

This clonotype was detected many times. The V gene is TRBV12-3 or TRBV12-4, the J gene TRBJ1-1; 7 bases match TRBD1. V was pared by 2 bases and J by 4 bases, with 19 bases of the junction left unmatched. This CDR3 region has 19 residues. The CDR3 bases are TGTGCCAGCAGTTTAATTTGGGAGGGGGCTGCAAGGAGGGTCACTGAAGCTTTCTTT. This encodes CASSLIWEGAARRVTEAFF.

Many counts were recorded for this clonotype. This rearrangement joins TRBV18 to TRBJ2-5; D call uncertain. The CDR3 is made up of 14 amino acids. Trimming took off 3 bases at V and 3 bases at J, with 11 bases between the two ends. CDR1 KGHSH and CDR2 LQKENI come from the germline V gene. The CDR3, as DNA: TGTGCCAGCTCACCCGCGGCGAGAGAAGAGACCCAGTACTTC. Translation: CASSPAAREETQYF.

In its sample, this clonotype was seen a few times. CDR3: CASSVGSSVATNEKLFF. CDR3 in DNA: TGTGCCAGCAGCGTAGGGAGCAGCGTCGCAACTAATGAAAAACTGTTTTTT. This rearrangement joins TRBV9 to TRBJ1-4; D is undetermined. The length of the CDR3 is 17 residues. Trimming pared 0 bases from V and 0 bases from J, leaving 12 bases between. Germline V CDR1 and CDR2: SGDLS, YYNGEE.